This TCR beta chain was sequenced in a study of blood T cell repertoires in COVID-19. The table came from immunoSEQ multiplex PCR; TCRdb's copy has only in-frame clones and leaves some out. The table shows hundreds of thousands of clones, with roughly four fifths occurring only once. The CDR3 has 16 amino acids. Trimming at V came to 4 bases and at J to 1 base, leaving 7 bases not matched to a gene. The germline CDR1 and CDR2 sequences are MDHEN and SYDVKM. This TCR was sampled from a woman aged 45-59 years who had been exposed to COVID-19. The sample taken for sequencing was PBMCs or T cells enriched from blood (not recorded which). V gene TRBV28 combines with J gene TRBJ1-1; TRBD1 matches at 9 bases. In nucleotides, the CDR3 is TGTGCCAGCAGTTACAACAGGGGGCTCCAGAACACTGAAGCTTTCTTT. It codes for CASSYNRGLQNTEAFF.